Listed here is a single T cell receptor (beta chain). Its target is unknown. At one of its ends the junction is not consistent with the germline gene, which may arise from a read error. The sort gate was single viable CD3+CD4+CD8-CD45RO+ cells for memory CD4+ T cells. The assay was immunoSEQ multiplex PCR, and TCRdb's table has in-frame clones only and misses some. This table holds 40,000 to 45,000 clones, 75% to 85% found once. Germline loops: CDR1 SEHNR, CDR2 FQNEAQ (reference sequence). This CDR3 has 13 amino acids. The data derive from a study of memory CD4+ T cells and cytomegalovirus serostatus. Study-level information: This sample comes from healthy Belgian adults, eight to ten CMV seropositive, about 25 seronegative. Study observations and caveats: Suggested: most of the CMV-linked TCR signature lies in CD4+ memory cells.

The V call is TRBV7-9, the J call TRBJ1-1, with a weak D call TRBD1 (6 bases). Sequencing used memory CD4+ T cells from blood. The TCR comes from an adult in good health and CMV-seronegative. Written as DNA, the CDR3 is TGCGCCAGCAGCCAAGAGGGGGACACTGAAGCTTTCTTT. This gives the protein CASSQEGDTEAFF.